The following is a T cell receptor beta chain sequence with its context. Its antigen is unknown. The record originates from a study of cytomegalovirus exposure and HLA in healthy donors. Study-wide results and limits: A later analysis found that most CMV-associated TCR beta chains appeared HLA-restricted. Because they were indistinguishable, some V segments, including TRBV6-2 and TRBV6-3, were excluded.

V lost 2 bases to trimming and J lost 0 bases, with 2 bases between them. The CDR3 consists of 12 residues. Germline V gene data show CDR1 as SGHTA and CDR2 as FQGNSA. Researchers ran the PCR with 60 Vbeta and 13 Jbeta primers. Profiled with immunoSEQ multiplex PCR; TCRdb holds only in-frame clones, not every one. The sample consists of about 200,000 clones, 65% to 85% of them appearing once. The chain uses TRBV7-2 and TRBJ2-7; unclear D gene. The sequencing sample was made of PBMCs. The clonotype originates from a young man in good health and CMV-seronegative. The CDR3 DNA sequence: TGTGCCAGCAGCTTATACTCCTACGAGCAGTACTTC. Protein sequence: CASSLYSYEQYF.